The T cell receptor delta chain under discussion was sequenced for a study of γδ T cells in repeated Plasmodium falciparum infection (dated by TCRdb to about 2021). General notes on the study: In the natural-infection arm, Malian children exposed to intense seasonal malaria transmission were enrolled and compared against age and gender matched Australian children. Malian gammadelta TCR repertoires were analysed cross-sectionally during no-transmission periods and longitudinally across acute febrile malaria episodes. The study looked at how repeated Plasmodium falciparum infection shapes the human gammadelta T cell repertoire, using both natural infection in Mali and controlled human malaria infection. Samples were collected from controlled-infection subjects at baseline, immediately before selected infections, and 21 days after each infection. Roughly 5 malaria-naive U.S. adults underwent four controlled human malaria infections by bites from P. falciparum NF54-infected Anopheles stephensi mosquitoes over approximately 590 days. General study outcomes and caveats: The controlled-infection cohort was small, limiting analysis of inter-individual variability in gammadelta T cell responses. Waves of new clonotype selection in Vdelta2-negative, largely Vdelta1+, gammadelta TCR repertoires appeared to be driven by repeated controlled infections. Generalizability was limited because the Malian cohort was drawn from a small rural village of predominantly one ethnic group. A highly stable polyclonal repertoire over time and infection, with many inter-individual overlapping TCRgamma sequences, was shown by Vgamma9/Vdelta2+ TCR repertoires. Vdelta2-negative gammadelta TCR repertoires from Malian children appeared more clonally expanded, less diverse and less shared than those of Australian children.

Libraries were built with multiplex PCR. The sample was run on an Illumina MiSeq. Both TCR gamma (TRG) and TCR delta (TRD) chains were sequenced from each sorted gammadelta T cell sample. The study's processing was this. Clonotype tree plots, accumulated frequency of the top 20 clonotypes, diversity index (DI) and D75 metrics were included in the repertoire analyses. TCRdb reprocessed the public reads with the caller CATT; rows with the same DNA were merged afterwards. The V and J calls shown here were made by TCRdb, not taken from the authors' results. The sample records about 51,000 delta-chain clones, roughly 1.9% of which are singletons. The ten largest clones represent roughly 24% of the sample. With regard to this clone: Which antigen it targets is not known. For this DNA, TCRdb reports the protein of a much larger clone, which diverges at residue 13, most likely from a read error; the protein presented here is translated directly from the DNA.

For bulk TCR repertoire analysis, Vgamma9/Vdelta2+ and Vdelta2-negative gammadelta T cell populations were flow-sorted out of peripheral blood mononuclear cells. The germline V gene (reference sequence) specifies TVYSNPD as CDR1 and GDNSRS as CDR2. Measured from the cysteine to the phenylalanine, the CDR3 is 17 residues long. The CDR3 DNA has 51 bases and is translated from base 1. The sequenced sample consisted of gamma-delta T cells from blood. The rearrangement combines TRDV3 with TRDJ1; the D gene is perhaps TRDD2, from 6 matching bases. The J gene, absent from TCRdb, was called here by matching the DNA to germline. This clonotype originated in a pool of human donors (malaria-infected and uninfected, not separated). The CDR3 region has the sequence CAFSRVLLWGITEKLIF. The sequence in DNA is TGTGCCTTTAGTAGGGTCCTACTGTGGGGAATCACCGAGAAACTCATCTTT.